These 30 T cell receptor beta chains were sequenced from one sample in a study of shared clonotypes between healthy human individuals. Sequencing was performed with immunoSEQ multiplex PCR; in TCRdb, only in-frame clones are kept and a portion is missing. This sample has 2,500,000 or so clones, with roughly 90% found just once. Specimen: naive CD4+ T cells from PBMCs. Sample subset: CD45RA+ positively selected. The receptors shown here come from a man in his late teens or twenties in good health. Some clones in this sample may be carry-over from other donors' samples.

On this clone itself: The sample holds other DNA sequences that translate to the same CDR3. The genes are TRBV5-1 and TRBJ2-3; D is perhaps TRBD2 (5 bases). The V and J ends lost 1 base and 1 base respectively, with 10 bases between them. CDR1 is SGHRS and CDR2 is YFSETQ in the germline V gene. This CDR3 region has 15 residues. The chain's CDR3 is CASSLLVGGTDTQYF. The CDR3, as DNA: TGCGCCAGCAGCTTGTTAGTGGGAGGCACAGATACGCAGTATTTT.

The V and J genes are TRBV7-9 and TRBJ1-3, with D maybe TRBD1 (6 bases). Trimming took 3 bases from V and 0 from J, leaving 15 bases between them. In germline, CDR1 is SEHNR, CDR2 FQNEAQ (reference sequence). CDR3 length equals 17 residues. CDR3 in amino acids: CASSLGYRVSSGNTIYF. The DNA of the CDR3 is TGTGCCAGCAGCTTGGGGTACAGGGTTAGCTCTGGAAACACCATATATTTT. Complete variable domain (other parts from reference TRBV7-9 and TRBJ1-3): DTGVSQNPRHKITKRGQNVTFRCDPISEHNRLYWYRQTLGQGPEFLTYFQNEAQLEKSRLLSDRFSAERPKGSFSTLEIQRTEQGDSAMYLCASSLGYRVSSGNTIYFGEGSWLTVV.

V and J are TRBV4-2 and TRBJ2-3; D unclear. Germline V gives CDR1 LGHNA, CDR2 YNFKEQ. The CDR3 runs to 16 residues. V was pared by 0 bases and J by 0 bases, with 10 bases between. In DNA form, the CDR3 reads TGTGCCAGCAGCCAAGAGCCCCGTACTAGCACAGATACGCAGTATTTT. This translates into CASSQEPRTSTDTQYF.

The chain employs TRBV7-9 and TRBJ2-1; a weak D match, TRBD2 (5 bases). V was clipped by 8 bases and J by 0 bases, with 11 bases between them. The CDR3 runs to 14 residues. Looked up from germline, CDR1 is SEHNR and CDR2 is FQNEAQ (reference sequence). The chain's CDR3 is CASGLANSYNEQFF. The CDR3 DNA sequence: TGTGCCAGCGGGTTAGCGAACTCCTACAATGAGCAGTTCTTC.

The chain links TRBV2 to TRBJ1-4; 8 nucleotides agree with TRBD1. Germline trimming cut 5 bases from V and 7 bases from J; bases unmatched to any gene: 6. This CDR3 is 14 amino acids long. Per germline, CDR1 SNHLY and CDR2 FYNNEI. This CDR3 reads CASSLQGGSEKLFF. The DNA of the CDR3 is TGTGCCAGCAGTTTACAGGGGGGGTCTGAAAAACTGTTTTTT. The whole variable domain, remainder taken from reference TRBV2 and TRBJ1-4, is EPEVTQTPSHQVTQMGQEVILRCVPISNHLYFYWYRQILGQKVEFLVSFYNNEISEKSEIFDDQFSVERPDGSNFTLKIRSTKLEDSAMYFCASSLQGGSEKLFFGSGTQLSVL.

V is TRBV7-9 and J is TRBJ2-1; D remains ambiguous. Germline assignment: CDR1 SEHNR and CDR2 FQNEAQ (reference sequence). The V and J ends lost 5 bases and 7 bases respectively, with 9 bases between them. There are 12 residues in the CDR3. CDR3 nucleotides: TGTGCCAGCAGCCGGACCGGGAATGAGCAGTTCTTC. Residues: CASSRTGNEQFF.

The CDR3: CASSLISRLGETQYF. The CDR3, as DNA: TGTGCCAGCAGCTTGATTTCTAGGTTGGGGGAGACCCAGTACTTC. This chain joins TRBV5-8 and TRBJ2-5, with D unresolved. The CDR3 is made up of 15 amino acids. Trimming pared 1 base from V and 5 bases from J, leaving 15 bases between. Per germline, CDR1 SGHTS and CDR2 YDEGEE.

The genes are TRBV19 and TRBJ2-3; no clear D. The CDR3 is made up of 14 amino acids. CDR1 and CDR2 (germline): LNHDA, SQIVND (reference sequence). V dropped 4 bases and J dropped 5 bases, with 13 bases sitting between them. The CDR3 spells CASSTESGGDTQYF. The CDR3 DNA sequence: TGTGCCAGTAGTACCGAATCCGGCGGAGATACGCAGTATTTT. Combining the CDR3 with reference TRBV19 and TRBJ2-3 gives the whole variable domain DGGITQSPKYLFRKEGQNVTLSCEQNLNHDAMYWYRQDPGQGLRLIYYSQIVNDFQKGDIAEGYSVSREKKESFPLTVTSAQKNPTAFYLCASSTESGGDTQYFGPGTRLTVL.

The chain carries TRBV28 and TRBJ1-4; TRBD1 might be the D (5 bases). The CDR3 is 15 residues long. V was cut by 1 base and J by 4 bases, with 10 bases left in between. CDR1 and CDR2 (germline): MDHEN, SYDVKM. This chain's CDR3 is CASSLFPGFNEKLFF. The DNA for the CDR3 is TGTGCCAGCAGTTTATTTCCAGGGTTTAATGAAAAACTGTTTTTT.

This clone was detected once. The rearrangement links TRBV7-2 to TRBJ1-5; D is perhaps TRBD1 (6 bases). V was cut by 5 bases and J by 0 bases, with 14 bases left in between. The CDR3 is made up of 16 amino acids. Looked up from germline, CDR1 is SGHTA and CDR2 is FQGNSA. DNA for the CDR3: TGTGCCAGCAGCCCACAGGGATGGTATAGCAATCAGCCCCAGCATTTT. It translates to CASSPQGWYSNQPQHF.

This clone has a single count. The chain joins TRBV10-1 to TRBJ2-7; perhaps TRBD1 as D (6 bases). Germline V gives CDR1 WNHNN, CDR2 SYGVQD (reference sequence). The CDR3 spans 15 residues. Trimming took 3 bases from V and 4 from J, leaving 16 bases between them. The CDR3: CASSDSTLGGYEQYF. The CDR3 DNA sequence: TGCGCCAGCAGTGACTCGACCCTAGGGGGATACGAGCAGTACTTC.

This clone was observed once. This sequence joins TRBV19 and TRBJ1-1; 9 bases agree with TRBD1. The CDR3 loop spans 14 amino acids. Trimming at V came to 7 bases and at J to 3 bases, leaving 6 bases not matched to a gene. Germline CDR1 is LNHDA and CDR2 is SQIVND (reference sequence). The CDR3 protein is CASMGDRAYTEAFF. For the CDR3, the DNA is TGTGCCAGTATGGGGGACAGGGCATACACTGAAGCTTTCTTT.

V gene TRBV18 combines with J gene TRBJ2-5, with 12 bases matching TRBD1. The CDR3 covers 17 residues. Germline CDR1 reads KGHSH; CDR2 reads LQKENI. Losses at the gene ends were 5 bases for V and 5 bases for J; bases not matched to a gene: 12. Written as DNA, the CDR3 is TGTGCCAGCTCAGAAGGGACAGGGGGCGCCCCGTGGGAGACCCAGTACTTC. Translation: CASSEGTGGAPWETQYF.

This clone was picked up one time. The rearrangement uses TRBV9 and TRBJ1-4; a weak D match, TRBD1 (6 bases). Per the germline V gene, CDR1 is SGDLS and CDR2 is YYNGEE. V lost 0 bases, J lost 1 base, and 10 bases lay in between. The CDR3 is made up of 16 amino acids. In DNA form, the CDR3 reads TGTGCCAGCAGCGTAGGGGTGACAGGAACTAATGAAAAACTGTTTTTT. It specifies CASSVGVTGTNEKLFF.

V is TRBV2 and J is TRBJ2-5, with 8 nucleotides matching TRBD2. V dropped 6 bases and J dropped 5; count of bases not matched to a gene: 2. The CDR3 totals 12 residues. Germline CDR1 SNHLY, CDR2 FYNNEI. In DNA form, the CDR3 reads TGTGCCAGCAGGTCGGGAGGGGAGACCCAGTACTTC. Residues: CASRSGGETQYF. The whole variable domain, filled in from reference TRBV2 and TRBJ2-5, reads EPEVTQTPSHQVTQMGQEVILRCVPISNHLYFYWYRQILGQKVEFLVSFYNNEISEKSEIFDDQFSVERPDGSNFTLKIRSTKLEDSAMYFCASRSGGETQYFGPGTRLLVL.

The V and J genes are TRBV28 and TRBJ2-1; TRBD1 matches at 8 bases. Trimming at V came to 1 base and at J to 5 bases, leaving 7 bases not matched to a gene. The CDR3 length is 16 residues. Germline CDR1 and CDR2: MDHEN and SYDVKM. The CDR3 protein is CASSLYQGARDNEQFF. CDR3 DNA: TGTGCCAGCAGTTTATATCAGGGGGCGCGAGACAATGAGCAGTTCTTC.

The chain couples TRBV7-2 to TRBJ1-2; TRBD1 might be the D (6 bases). Germline CDR1 is SGHTA and CDR2 is FQGNSA. The CDR3 is 14 residues long. V gave up 3 bases and J gave up 7 bases, with 15 bases separating them. The chain's CDR3 is CASSFRPGVVGYTF. CDR3 bases: TGTGCCAGCAGCTTCCGGCCAGGGGTGGTTGGCTACACCTTC.

This clone was seen a single time. The J gene is TRBJ1-1, the V gene TRBV7-8, with no clear D. Germline V gene lookup returns CDR1 SGHVS and CDR2 FQNEAQ. The germline V and J ends were trimmed by 1 base and 7 bases, with 16 bases remaining between them. There are 15 residues in the CDR3. The chain's CDR3 is CASSLGRPPTGEAFF. The DNA for the CDR3 is TGTGCCAGCAGCTTAGGGCGGCCTCCGACGGGTGAAGCTTTCTTT.

The V and J genes are TRBV4-3 and TRBJ1-6, with no clear D. The CDR3 runs 16 residues. Per germline, CDR1 LGHNA and CDR2 YSLEER. Deletions cut 3 bases from V and 5 bases from J, with 14 bases between. CDR3 residues: CASSHQMRRDNSPLHF. DNA of the CDR3: TGCGCCAGCAGCCATCAAATGCGGCGGGATAATTCACCCCTCCACTTT.

The chain has TRBV7-9 and TRBJ1-2; D is undetermined. V was pared by 5 bases and J by 1 base, with 11 bases between. Germline CDR1 SEHNR, CDR2 FQNEAQ (reference sequence). CDR3 length: 14 amino acids. The CDR3 sequence is CASSPPRNNYGYTF. CDR3 in DNA: TGTGCCAGCAGCCCCCCACGGAATAACTATGGCTACACCTTC. Using reference TRBV7-9 and TRBJ1-2 for the parts outside the CDR3, the full variable domain is DTGVSQNPRHKITKRGQNVTFRCDPISEHNRLYWYRQTLGQGPEFLTYFQNEAQLEKSRLLSDRFSAERPKGSFSTLEIQRTEQGDSAMYLCASSPPRNNYGYTFGSGTRLTVV.

This clone was observed a handful of times. Other DNA sequences in this sample translate to the same CDR3. This chain uses TRBV11-2 with TRBJ2-3; D unresolved. Trimming stripped 1 base from V and 1 base from J, with 6 bases between. Germline V gene sequence: CDR1 SGHAT, CDR2 FQNNGV. This CDR3 is 14 amino acids long. As DNA, the CDR3 is TGTGCCAGCAGCTTAGGGCAGGGCACAGATACGCAGTATTTT. It yields the protein CASSLGQGTDTQYF.

The V gene is TRBV28, the J gene TRBJ2-7; D is perhaps TRBD1 (6 bases). Germline CDR1 and CDR2: MDHEN and SYDVKM. V was cut by 5 bases and J by 3 bases, with 11 bases left in between. The CDR3 has 13 residues. CDR3 in amino acids: CASSNRVSYEQYF. The CDR3 DNA reads TGTGCCAGCAGTAACAGGGTGAGCTACGAGCAGTACTTC.

The chain links TRBV25-1 to TRBJ2-7; 11 nucleotides align to TRBD1. Germline V gene data show CDR1 as MGHDK and CDR2 as SYGVNS. The CDR3 has 15 residues. The trim removed 2 bases at V and 4 bases at J, leaving 4 bases unmatched. The CDR3 protein is CASSEGGTGGYEQYF. As DNA, the CDR3 is TGTGCCAGCAGTGAAGGGGGGACAGGGGGGTACGAGCAGTACTTC.

V usage is TRBV28 and J usage is TRBJ2-7; perhaps TRBD2 as D (5 bases). The CDR3 loop spans 14 amino acids. Looked up from germline, CDR1 is MDHEN and CDR2 is SYDVKM. The V end lost 2 bases, the J end lost 2 bases, and 10 bases lay between the germline ends. CDR3 sequence reads: CASSLTGLAYEQYF. The CDR3 DNA is TGTGCCAGCAGTTTAACGGGATTAGCCTACGAGCAGTACTTC.

For this clone: One junction end disagrees with the germline gene, perhaps due to a read error. V gene TRBV4-1 combines with J gene TRBJ2-4; 16 positions match TRBD2. The germline CDR1 and CDR2 sequences are MGHRA and YSYEKL. The CDR3 covers 18 residues. The CDR3 nucleotides are TGCGCCAGCAGCCAAATAGGGACTAGCGGGAGGGCCAGAAACATTCAGTACTTC. It is translated as CASSQIGTSGRARNIQYF.

The V gene is TRBV6-6, the J gene TRBJ2-7; D is possibly TRBD1 or TRBD2 (5 bases each). The V and J ends lost 2 bases and 7 bases respectively, with 9 bases between them. In germline, CDR1 is MNHNY, CDR2 SVGAGI (reference sequence). The CDR3 length is 12 residues. CDR3 loop: CASSYLRGEQYF. CDR3 nucleotides: TGTGCCAGCAGTTACCTGAGGGGAGAGCAGTACTTC.

This clone has a single count. The sample holds other DNA sequences that translate to the same CDR3. The chain couples TRBV5-6 to TRBJ1-1, with 9 bases matching TRBD1. Germline V CDR1 and CDR2: SGHDT, YYEEEE. The CDR3 covers 14 residues. The J segment lost 5 bases and the V segment lost 3 bases, leaving 5 bases of the junction unmatched. CDR3 DNA: TGTGCCAGCAGCTGGGGACAGGGTGGTACTGAAGCTTTCTTT. This gives the protein CASSWGQGGTEAFF.

The CDR3 protein is CASSPSGETQYF. Here the CDR3 DNA reads TGTGCCAGCAGCCCTTCTGGTGAGACCCAGTACTTC. This chain uses TRBV7-3 with TRBJ2-5, with D hard to call. The CDR3 covers 12 residues. Germline loops: CDR1 SGHTA, CDR2 FQGTGA. Trimming cost V 5 bases and J 5 bases, with 9 bases left between them.

The chain joins TRBV5-4 to TRBJ1-3, with 10 bases aligning to TRBD1. V shed 4 bases, J shed 0 bases, and the junction held 7 bases outside the gene matches. The CDR3 sequence is 17 residues long. CDR1 is SGHNT and CDR2 is YYREEE in the germline V gene (reference sequence). The CDR3 here is CASSDWTGGFSGNTIYF. DNA of the CDR3: TGTGCCAGCAGCGATTGGACAGGGGGTTTCTCTGGAAACACCATATATTTT.

V gene TRBV10-3 combines with J gene TRBJ2-7, with TRBD1 identical over 9 bases. The V and J ends lost 6 bases and 0 bases, in that order; junction bases with no gene match: 3. The CDR3 consists of 14 residues. CDR1 is ENHRY, CDR2 SYGVKD, per germline. As DNA, the CDR3 is TGTGCCATCAGCAGACAGGGGGGCTCCTACGAGCAGTACTTC. Translating gives CAISRQGGSYEQYF.